This record concerns one T cell receptor beta chain sequence. These data originate in a study of Ad26.COV2.S vaccination and SARS-CoV-2 variants. Measured with immunoSEQ multiplex PCR; TCRdb has only the in-frame clones, and not every one. Seen here are about 390,000 clones, roughly 90% observed once, and the top ten hold 1.5% to 2%. Noted treatment: around 19 received Ad26.COV2.S at low or high dose, single or two shots; several received placebo; per-sample allocation not given. Day 63 following the first vaccine or placebo injection was when the samples were taken. This CDR3 has 13 amino acids. The V end was cut by 5 bases, the J end by 5 bases, with 9 bases between. Germline lookup yields CDR1 MNHEY and CDR2 SVGAGI.

This chain links TRBV6-5 with TRBJ2-2, with no clear D. The TCR originated in a person aged 18-60 years who received the Ad26.COV2.S COVID-19 vaccine or a placebo. This specimen was peripheral blood, taken in a trial of Ad26.COV2.S vaccine versus placebo. The CDR3 here is CASSNRNTGELFF. In DNA form, the CDR3 reads TGTGCCAGCAGTAATCGAAATACCGGGGAGCTGTTTTTT.